The subject of this entry is one TCR beta chain. Its antigen is unknown. The record originates from a study of cytotoxic CD8 clonotypes in ibrutinib-treated CLL. The study's findings and limits: Baseline levels were approached again at progression, after clonality had risen at ibrutinib response. The public clonotypes identified were infrequent and showed contraction or stability on treatment.

Clones were read by immunoSEQ multiplex PCR, and TCRdb kept only the in-frame ones, dropping some. The sample lists more than 150,000 clones; around three quarters were seen once. V was clipped by 2 bases and J by 6 bases, with 26 bases between them. The CDR3 runs to 19 residues. Germline V gene lookup returns CDR1 MGHRA and CDR2 YSYEKL. The source of approximately 2 micrograms of genomic DNA for TCR beta libraries was cryopreserved PBMCs. This chain connects TRBV4-1 to TRBJ2-1, with TRBD1 as a possible D gene (5 bases). The sequence derives from a human donor with chronic lymphocytic leukemia. Specimen: PBMCs, collected after 24 months of ibrutinib treatment. CDR3 nucleotides: TGCGCCAGCAGCCAAACCTTGTTCTCGGCAGGGCGGCTTTTCAATGAGCAGTTCTTC. Amino acid sequence: CASSQTLFSAGRLFNEQFF.